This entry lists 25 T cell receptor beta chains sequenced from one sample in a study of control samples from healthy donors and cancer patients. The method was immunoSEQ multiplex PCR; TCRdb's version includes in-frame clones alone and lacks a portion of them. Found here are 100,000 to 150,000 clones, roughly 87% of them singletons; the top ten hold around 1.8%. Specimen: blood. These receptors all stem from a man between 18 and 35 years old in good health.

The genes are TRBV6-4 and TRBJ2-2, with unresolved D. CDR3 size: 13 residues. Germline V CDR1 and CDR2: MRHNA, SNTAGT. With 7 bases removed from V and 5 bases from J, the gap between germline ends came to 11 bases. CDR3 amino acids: CASTQEGTGELFF. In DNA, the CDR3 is TGTGCCAGCACGCAGGAAGGAACCGGGGAGCTGTTTTTT.

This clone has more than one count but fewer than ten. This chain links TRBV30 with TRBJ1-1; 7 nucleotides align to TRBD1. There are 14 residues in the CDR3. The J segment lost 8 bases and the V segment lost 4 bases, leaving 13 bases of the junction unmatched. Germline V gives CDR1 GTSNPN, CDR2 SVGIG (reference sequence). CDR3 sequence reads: CAWTRKPGGSEAFF. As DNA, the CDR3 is TGTGCCTGGACAAGAAAACCAGGGGGATCCGAAGCTTTCTTT.

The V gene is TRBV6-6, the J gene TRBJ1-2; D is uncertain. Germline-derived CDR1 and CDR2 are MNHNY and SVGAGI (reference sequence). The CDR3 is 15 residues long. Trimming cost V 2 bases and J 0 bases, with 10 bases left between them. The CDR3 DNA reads TGTGCCAGCAGTTACCTCCGGGAAGCTAACTATGGCTACACCTTC. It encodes CASSYLREANYGYTF.

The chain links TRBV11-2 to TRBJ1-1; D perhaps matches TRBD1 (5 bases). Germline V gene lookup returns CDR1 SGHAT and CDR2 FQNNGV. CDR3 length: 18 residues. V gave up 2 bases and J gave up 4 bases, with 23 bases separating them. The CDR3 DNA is TGTGCCAGCAGCTTATTGGGGGTAAGTAGGGACCACACCACTGAAGCTTTCTTT. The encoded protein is CASSLLGVSRDHTTEAFF. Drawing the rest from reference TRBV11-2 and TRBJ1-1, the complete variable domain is EAGVAQSPRYKIIEKRQSVAFWCNPISGHATLYWYQQILGQGPKLLIQFQNNGVVDDSQLPKDRFSAERLKGVDSTLKIQPAKLEDSAVYLCASSLLGVSRDHTTEAFFGQGTRLTVV.

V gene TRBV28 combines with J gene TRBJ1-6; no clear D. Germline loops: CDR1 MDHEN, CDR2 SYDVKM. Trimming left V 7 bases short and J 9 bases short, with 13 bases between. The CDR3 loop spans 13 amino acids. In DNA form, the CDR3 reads TGTGCCAGCAATACGGTTGTGGGTTCACCCCTCCACTTT. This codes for CASNTVVGSPLHF. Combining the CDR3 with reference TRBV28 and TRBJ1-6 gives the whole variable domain DVKVTQSSRYLVKRTGEKVFLECVQDMDHENMFWYRQDPGLGLRLIYFSYDVKMKEKGDIPEGYSVSREKKERFSLILESASTNQTSMYLCASNTVVGSPLHFGNGTRLTVT.

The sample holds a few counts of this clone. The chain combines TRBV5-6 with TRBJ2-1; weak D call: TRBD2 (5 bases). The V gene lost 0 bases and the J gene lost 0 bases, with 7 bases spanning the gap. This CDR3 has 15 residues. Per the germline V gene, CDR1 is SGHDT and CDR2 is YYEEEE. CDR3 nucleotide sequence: TGTGCCAGCAGCTTGGTCCGGGACTCCTACAATGAGCAGTTCTTC. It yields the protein CASSLVRDSYNEQFF.

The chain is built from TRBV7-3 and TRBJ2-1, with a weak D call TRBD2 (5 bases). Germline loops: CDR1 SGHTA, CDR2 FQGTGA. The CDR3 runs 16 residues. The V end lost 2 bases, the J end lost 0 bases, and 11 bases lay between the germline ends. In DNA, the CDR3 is TGTGCCAGCAGCTTATCCCTTGGGAGCTCCTACAATGAGCAGTTCTTC. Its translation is CASSLSLGSSYNEQFF.

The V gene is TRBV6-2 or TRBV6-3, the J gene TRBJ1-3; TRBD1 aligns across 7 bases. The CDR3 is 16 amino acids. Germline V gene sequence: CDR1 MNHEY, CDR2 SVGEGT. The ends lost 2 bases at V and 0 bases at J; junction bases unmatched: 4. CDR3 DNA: TGTGCCAGCAGTTACCGACAGGGCAGCTCTGGAAACACCATATATTTT. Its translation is CASSYRQGSSGNTIYF.

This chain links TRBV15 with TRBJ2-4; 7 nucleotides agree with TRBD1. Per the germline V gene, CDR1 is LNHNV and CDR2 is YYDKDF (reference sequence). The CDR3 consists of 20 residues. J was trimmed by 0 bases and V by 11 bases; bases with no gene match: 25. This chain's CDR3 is CASSKNGQAEEPIAKNIQYF. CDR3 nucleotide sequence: TGTGCCTCATCTAAAAACGGACAGGCCGAGGAGCCCATAGCCAAAAACATTCAGTACTTC.

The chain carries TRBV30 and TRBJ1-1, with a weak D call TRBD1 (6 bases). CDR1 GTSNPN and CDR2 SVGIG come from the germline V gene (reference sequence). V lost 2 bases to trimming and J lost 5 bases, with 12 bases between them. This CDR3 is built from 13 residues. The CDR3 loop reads CAWSYRGATEAFF. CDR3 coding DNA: TGTGCCTGGAGTTATAGGGGGGCTACTGAAGCTTTCTTT. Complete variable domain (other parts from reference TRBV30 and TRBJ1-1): SQTIHQWPATLVQPVGSPLSLECTVEGTSNPNLYWYRQAAGRGLQLLFYSVGIGQISSEVPQNLSASRPQDRQFILSSKKLLLSDSGFYLCAWSYRGATEAFFGQGTRLTVV.

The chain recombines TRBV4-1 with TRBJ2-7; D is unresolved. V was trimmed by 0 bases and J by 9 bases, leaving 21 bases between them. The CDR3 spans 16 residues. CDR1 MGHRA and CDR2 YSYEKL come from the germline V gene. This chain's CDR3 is CASSQDDPRYISGQYF. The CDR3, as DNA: TGCGCCAGCAGCCAAGATGACCCCAGGTATATATCAGGGCAGTACTTC.

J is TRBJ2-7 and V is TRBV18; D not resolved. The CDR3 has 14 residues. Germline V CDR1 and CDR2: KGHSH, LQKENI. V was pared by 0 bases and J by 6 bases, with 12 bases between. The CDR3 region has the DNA TGTGCCAGCTCACCACCGTCAAGGGTTCCCGAGCAGTACTTC. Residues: CASSPPSRVPEQYF.

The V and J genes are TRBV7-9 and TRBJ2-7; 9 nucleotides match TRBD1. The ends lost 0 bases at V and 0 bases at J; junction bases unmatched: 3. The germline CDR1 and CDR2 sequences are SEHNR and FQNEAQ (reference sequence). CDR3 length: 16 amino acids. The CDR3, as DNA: TGTGCCAGCAGCTTAGCCGGGACAGGGACCTCCTACGAGCAGTACTTC. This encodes CASSLAGTGTSYEQYF.

The CDR3 spells CATLAGENTGELFF. CDR3 nucleotide sequence: TGTGCCACTTTAGCGGGAGAGAACACCGGGGAGCTGTTTTTT. This chain connects TRBV10-3 to TRBJ2-2; 9 positions match TRBD2. Trimming at V came to 10 bases and at J to 1 base, leaving 4 bases not matched to a gene. Germline CDR1 is ENHRY and CDR2 is SYGVKD. This CDR3 comprises 14 residues.

The CDR3 bases are TGTGCCAGCAGTTTGCCTGAGAACACTGAAGCTTTCTTT. It encodes CASSLPENTEAFF. The chain carries TRBV12-3 or TRBV12-4 and TRBJ1-1, with D hard to call. The V end lost 3 bases, the J end lost 1 base, and 6 bases lay between the germline ends. This CDR3 comprises 13 residues.

The CDR3 DNA reads as TGTGCCAGCAGCCAACCGGGACTAGCGGGAGCGGATACGCAGTATTTT. Its protein product is CASSQPGLAGADTQYF. The chain links TRBV14 to TRBJ2-3; 14 bases map to TRBD2. Trimming cost V 2 bases and J 6 bases; bases outside gene matches: 4. This CDR3 is built from 16 residues. CDR1 is SGHDN and CDR2 is FVKESK in the germline V gene.

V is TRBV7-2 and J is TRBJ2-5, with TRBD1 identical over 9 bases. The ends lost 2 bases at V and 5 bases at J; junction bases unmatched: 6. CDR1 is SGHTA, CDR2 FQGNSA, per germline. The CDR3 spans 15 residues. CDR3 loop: CASSLRQGVRETQYF. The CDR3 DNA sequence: TGTGCCAGCAGCTTAAGACAGGGGGTCAGGGAGACCCAGTACTTC.

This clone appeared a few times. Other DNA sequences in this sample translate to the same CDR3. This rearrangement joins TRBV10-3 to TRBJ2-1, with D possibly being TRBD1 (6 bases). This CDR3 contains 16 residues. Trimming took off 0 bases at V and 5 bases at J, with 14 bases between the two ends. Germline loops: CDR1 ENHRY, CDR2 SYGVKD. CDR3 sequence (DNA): TGTGCCATCAGTGAGTCTGCAGGGGTGGGGCACAATGAGCAGTTCTTC. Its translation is CAISESAGVGHNEQFF.

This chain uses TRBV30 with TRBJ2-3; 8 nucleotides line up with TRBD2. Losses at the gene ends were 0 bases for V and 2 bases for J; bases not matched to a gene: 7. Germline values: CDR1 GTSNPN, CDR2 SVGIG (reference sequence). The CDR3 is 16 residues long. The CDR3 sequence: CAWSVRSGRNTDTQYF. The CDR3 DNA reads TGTGCCTGGAGTGTAAGAAGCGGGAGAAACACAGATACGCAGTATTTT.

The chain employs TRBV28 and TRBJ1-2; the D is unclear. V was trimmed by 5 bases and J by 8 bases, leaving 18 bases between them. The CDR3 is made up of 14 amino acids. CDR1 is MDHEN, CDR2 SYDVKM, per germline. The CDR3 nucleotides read TGTGCCAGCAGTACCCCAAGGTTCCTAAGCGGCTACACCTTC. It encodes CASSTPRFLSGYTF.

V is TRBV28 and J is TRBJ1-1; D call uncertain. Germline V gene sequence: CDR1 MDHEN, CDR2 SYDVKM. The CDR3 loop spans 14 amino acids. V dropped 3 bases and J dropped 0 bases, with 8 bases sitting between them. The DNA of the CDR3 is TGTGCCAGCAGTTTTAGGAGGCTGAACACTGAAGCTTTCTTT. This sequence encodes CASSFRRLNTEAFF.

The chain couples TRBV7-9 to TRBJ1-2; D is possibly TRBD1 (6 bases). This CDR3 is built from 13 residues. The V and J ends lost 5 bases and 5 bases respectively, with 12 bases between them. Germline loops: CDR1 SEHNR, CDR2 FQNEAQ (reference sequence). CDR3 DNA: TGTGCCAGCAGCCCCGGACAGCAGTATGGCTACACCTTC. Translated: CASSPGQQYGYTF.

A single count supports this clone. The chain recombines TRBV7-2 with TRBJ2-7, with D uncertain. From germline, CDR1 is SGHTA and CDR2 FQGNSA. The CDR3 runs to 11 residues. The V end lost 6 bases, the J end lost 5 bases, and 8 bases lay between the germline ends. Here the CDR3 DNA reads TGTGCCAGCAGTTTGAGAAACGAGCAGTACTTC. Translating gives CASSLRNEQYF.

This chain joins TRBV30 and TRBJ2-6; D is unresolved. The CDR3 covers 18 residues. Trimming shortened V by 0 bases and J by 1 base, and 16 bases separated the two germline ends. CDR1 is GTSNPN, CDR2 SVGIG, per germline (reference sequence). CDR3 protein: CAWSVRVQTASGANVLTF. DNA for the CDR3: TGTGCCTGGAGTGTACGGGTACAGACCGCTTCTGGGGCCAACGTCCTGACTTTC.

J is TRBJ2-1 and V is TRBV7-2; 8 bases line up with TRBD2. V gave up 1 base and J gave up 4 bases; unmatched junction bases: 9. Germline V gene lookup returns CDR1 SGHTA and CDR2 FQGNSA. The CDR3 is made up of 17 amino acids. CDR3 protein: CASSLGLAGGPYNEQFF. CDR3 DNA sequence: TGTGCCAGCAGCTTAGGTCTGGCGGGAGGACCTTACAATGAGCAGTTCTTC.